The sequence of this TCR beta chain was determined in a study of blood T cell repertoires in COVID-19. Germline assignment: CDR1 KGHSH and CDR2 LQKENI. Trimming at V came to 5 bases and at J to 2 bases, leaving 11 bases not matched to a gene. The CDR3 extends over 16 amino acids. In the original analysis: Reference gene primer amplification gave nucleated cell count estimates. Clones were read by immunoSEQ multiplex PCR, and TCRdb kept only the in-frame ones, dropping some. V, J and clone size were drawn from that table, and D and trimming were deduced from the DNA. The sample holds about 160,000 clones, 79% seen once.

The receptor comes from a woman aged 60 to 75 with COVID-19, enrolled during active disease. The J gene is TRBJ1-1, the V gene TRBV18; 7 positions match TRBD1. The source material was peripheral blood. CDR3 residues: CASSRMSDRPNTEAFF. The CDR3 DNA is TGTGCCAGCTCAAGGATGTCGGACAGGCCTAACACTGAAGCTTTCTTT.